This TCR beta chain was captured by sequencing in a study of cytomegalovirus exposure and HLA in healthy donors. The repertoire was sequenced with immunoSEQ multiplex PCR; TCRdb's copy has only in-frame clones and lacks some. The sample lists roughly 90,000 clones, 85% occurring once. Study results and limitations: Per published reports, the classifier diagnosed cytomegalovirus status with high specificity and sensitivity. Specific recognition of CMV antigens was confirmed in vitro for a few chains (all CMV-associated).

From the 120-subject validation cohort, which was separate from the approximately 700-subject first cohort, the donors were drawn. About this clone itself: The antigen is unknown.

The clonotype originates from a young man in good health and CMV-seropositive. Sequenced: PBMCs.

The CDR3 DNA follows: TGTGCCAGCAGTTACTCGGGCGGGGGCAAGGATGGCTACACCTTC. Protein sequence: CASSYSGGGKDGYTF. The chain has TRBV6-5 and TRBJ1-2; maybe TRBD1 (6 bases). V was pared by 0 bases and J by 6 bases, with 14 bases between. CDR3 length equals 15 residues. The V gene's germline CDR1 is MNHEY and CDR2 SVGAGI.